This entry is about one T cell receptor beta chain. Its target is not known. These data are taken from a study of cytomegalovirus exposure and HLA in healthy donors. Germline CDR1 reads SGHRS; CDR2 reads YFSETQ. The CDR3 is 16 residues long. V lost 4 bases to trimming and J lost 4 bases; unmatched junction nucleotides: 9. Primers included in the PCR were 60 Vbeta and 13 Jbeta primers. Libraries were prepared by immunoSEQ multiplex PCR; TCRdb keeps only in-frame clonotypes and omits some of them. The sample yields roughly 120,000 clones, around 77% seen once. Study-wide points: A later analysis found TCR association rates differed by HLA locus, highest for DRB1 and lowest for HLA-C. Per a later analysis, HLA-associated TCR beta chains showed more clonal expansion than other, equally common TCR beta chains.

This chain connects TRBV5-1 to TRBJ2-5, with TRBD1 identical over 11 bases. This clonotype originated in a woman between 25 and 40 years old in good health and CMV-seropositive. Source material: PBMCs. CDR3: CASSLPAGTGGETQYF. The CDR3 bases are TGCGCCAGCAGCCTCCCCGCCGGGACAGGGGGAGAGACCCAGTACTTC.